This T cell receptor (beta chain) appears in the sequencing data of a study of shared clonotypes between healthy human individuals. Study in general: Donors had three CD4 naive, three CD4 memory, two CD8 naive and one CD8 memory plate apiece.

A single count supports this clone. Donors were healthy HIV-negative adults without recent acute infections or vaccinations. Genomic DNA per cell subset filled all wells of several immunoSEQ plates. On sorted subsets, replicate PCRs used 150 to 250 ng DNA, or around 30,000 T cell genomes. Here immunoSEQ multiplex PCR was the method, and the copy in TCRdb shows in-frame clones only, minus some. The sample lists 330,000 or so clones, about 70% occurring once. The sequence was collected from a man aged 30 to 45 in good health. The sequenced material came from memory CD4+ T cells sorted from blood. Subset denoted: CD45RA-negative fraction.

CDR3 in amino acids: CATSRDSLYDNEQFF. As DNA, the CDR3 is TGTGCCACCAGTAGGGACAGCCTTTATGACAATGAGCAGTTCTTC. The rearrangement uses TRBV15 and TRBJ2-1, with 7 bases lining up with TRBD1. This CDR3 is 15 amino acids long. J lost 5 bases, V lost 6 bases, and 10 bases had no gene match. The V gene's germline CDR1 is LNHNV and CDR2 YYDKDF (reference sequence).